A selection of T cell receptor beta chains follows, all from one sample in a study of glioma-infiltrating T cells after dendritic cell vaccination. The repertoire was sequenced with immunoSEQ multiplex PCR; TCRdb's copy has only in-frame clones and lacks some. The sample shows roughly 85,000 clones, roughly 85% of them seen only once. Sequencing was performed on blood, taken after dendritic cell vaccination. These receptor sequences come from a human donor with glioblastoma. Each CDR3 is given with its conserved first and last residue. Each record gives: D gene, clone size, V gene, J gene, CDR3 length, CDR3 protein, CDR3 DNA. The D gene is left open where the match is weak. The size entry is marked missing in some rows and otherwise reads once, few, many or a size class.

D: .
size: .
V: TRBV2
J: TRBJ1-2
length: 15
CDR3: CASSEGYQGTYGYTF
DNA: TGTGCCAGCAGTGAAGGGTACCAGGGGACCTATGGCTACACCTTC

D: .
size: .
V: TRBV6-6
J: TRBJ1-1
length: 13
CDR3: CASSYEGYTEAFF
DNA: TGTGCCAGCAGTTACGAGGGATACACTGAAGCTTTCTTT

D: TRBD1
size: .
V: TRBV7-2
J: TRBJ1-1
length: 18
CDR3: CASSSVPGQGLPNTEAFF
DNA: TGTGCCAGCAGCTCTGTCCCGGGACAGGGTCTACCGAACACTGAAGCTTTCTTT

D: TRBD2
size: .
V: TRBV14
J: TRBJ2-7
length: 13
CDR3: CASSQASPGGQYF
DNA: TGTGCCAGCAGCCAAGCGAGTCCGGGAGGGCAGTACTTC

D: .
size: .
V: TRBV5-6
J: TRBJ2-2
length: 11
CDR3: CASTDRGELFF
DNA: TGTGCCAGCACCGACAGGGGGGAGCTGTTTTTT

D: .
size: .
V: TRBV19
J: TRBJ1-3
length: 14
CDR3: CASSIFISGNTIYF
DNA: TGTGCCAGTAGTATTTTCATCTCTGGAAACACCATATATTTT

D: .
size: .
V: TRBV6-1
J: TRBJ1-1
length: 14
CDR3: CASSYKDTNTEAFF
DNA: TGTGCCAGCAGCTATAAGGACACGAACACTGAAGCTTTCTTT

D: .
size: .
V: TRBV7-9
J: TRBJ1-2
length: 17
CDR3: CASSTPGTPNPNYGYTF
DNA: TGTGCCAGCAGCACCCCCGGGACACCGAACCCGAACTATGGCTACACCTTC

D: .
size: .
V: TRBV27
J: TRBJ1-2
length: 15
CDR3: CASSLSTGGRGGYTF
DNA: TGTGCCAGCAGTTTATCGACGGGGGGTAGAGGTGGCTACACCTTC

D: TRBD1
size: .
V: TRBV6-5
J: TRBJ1-6
length: 14
CDR3: CASSWDRDNSPLHF
DNA: TGTGCCAGCAGTTGGGACAGGGATAATTCACCCCTCCACTTT

D: TRBD1
size: .
V: TRBV6-5
J: TRBJ1-5
length: 14
CDR3: CASRQGQGIQPQHF
DNA: TGTGCCAGCAGACAGGGACAGGGAATTCAGCCCCAGCATTTT

D: TRBD2
size: .
V: TRBV10-3
J: TRBJ2-1
length: 15
CDR3: CAIGASSGRVDEQFF
DNA: TGTGCCATCGGTGCATCTAGCGGGAGGGTGGATGAGCAGTTCTTC

D: .
size: .
V: TRBV7-6
J: TRBJ2-6
length: 16
CDR3: CASSLGGGAGANVLTF
DNA: TGTGCCAGCAGCTTAGGTGGGGGCGCTGGGGCCAACGTCCTGACTTTC

D: .
size: .
V: TRBV10-3
J: TRBJ2-2
length: 14
CDR3: CATRRGEGTGELFF
DNA: TGTGCCACCAGAAGGGGGGAGGGTACCGGGGAGCTGTTTTTT

D: .
size: few
V: TRBV28
J: TRBJ1-4
length: 13
CDR3: CASSFRGDGKLFF
DNA: TGTGCCAGCAGTTTTAGGGGTGACGGAAAACTGTTTTTT

D: .
size: .
V: TRBV6-1
J: TRBJ1-1
length: 14
CDR3: CASSRVQGNTEAFF
DNA: TGTGCCAGCAGCCGAGTACAGGGGAACACTGAAGCTTTCTTT

D: .
size: .
V: TRBV7-8
J: TRBJ2-1
length: 18
CDR3: CASSPTGTPSGAYNEQFF
DNA: TGTGCCAGCAGTCCTACCGGGACACCAAGTGGGGCGTACAATGAGCAGTTCTTC

D: .
size: .
V: TRBV7-8
J: TRBJ1-1
length: 17
CDR3: CASSLAGTRGMNTEAFF
DNA: TGTGCCAGCAGCTTAGCGGGAACCAGGGGAATGAACACTGAAGCTTTCTTT

D: .
size: once
V: TRBV18
J: TRBJ2-7
length: 13
CDR3: CASSTQSGNEQYF
DNA: TGTGCCAGCTCAACCCAGTCAGGGAACGAGCAGTACTTC

D: .
size: few
V: TRBV4-1
J: TRBJ2-7
length: 17
CDR3: CASSQVRGGGAGYEQYF
DNA: TGCGCCAGCAGCCAAGTTCGTGGCGGAGGGGCCGGGTACGAGCAGTACTTC

D: TRBD1
size: .
V: TRBV4-2
J: TRBJ2-7
length: 16
CDR3: CASSQDAGTGAYEQYF
DNA: TGTGCCAGCAGCCAGGATGCCGGGACAGGGGCCTACGAGCAGTACTTC

D: .
size: .
V: TRBV7-9
J: TRBJ2-5
length: 17
CDR3: CASSDRGGTGEQETQYF
DNA: TGTGCCAGCAGCGATAGGGGAGGGACAGGAGAACAAGAGACCCAGTACTTC